This T cell receptor beta chain came from a study of blood T cell repertoires in COVID-19. The sample holds one count of this clone. TCRdb's table, derived via immunoSEQ multiplex PCR, lists solely in-frame clones and lacks some. The sample yields approximately 240,000 clones, about 85% seen once. Study members were between roughly 18 and 100 years old and lived in approximately 25 US regions. Cohort placement rested on clinical history that participants reported themselves. The clonotype comes from a young woman with acute COVID-19. Specimen: PBMCs or T cells enriched from blood (not recorded which).

CDR3 loop: CASGPPKDRPLNTEAFF. As DNA, the CDR3 is TGTGCCAGCGGACCGCCCAAGGACAGGCCCCTGAACACTGAAGCTTTCTTT. V gene TRBV2 combines with J gene TRBJ1-1; 7 nucleotides line up with TRBD1. The CDR3 totals 17 residues. The germline CDR1 and CDR2 sequences are SNHLY and FYNNEI. The junction had 15 bases not matched to a gene; V was cut back by 8 bases and J by 0 bases.